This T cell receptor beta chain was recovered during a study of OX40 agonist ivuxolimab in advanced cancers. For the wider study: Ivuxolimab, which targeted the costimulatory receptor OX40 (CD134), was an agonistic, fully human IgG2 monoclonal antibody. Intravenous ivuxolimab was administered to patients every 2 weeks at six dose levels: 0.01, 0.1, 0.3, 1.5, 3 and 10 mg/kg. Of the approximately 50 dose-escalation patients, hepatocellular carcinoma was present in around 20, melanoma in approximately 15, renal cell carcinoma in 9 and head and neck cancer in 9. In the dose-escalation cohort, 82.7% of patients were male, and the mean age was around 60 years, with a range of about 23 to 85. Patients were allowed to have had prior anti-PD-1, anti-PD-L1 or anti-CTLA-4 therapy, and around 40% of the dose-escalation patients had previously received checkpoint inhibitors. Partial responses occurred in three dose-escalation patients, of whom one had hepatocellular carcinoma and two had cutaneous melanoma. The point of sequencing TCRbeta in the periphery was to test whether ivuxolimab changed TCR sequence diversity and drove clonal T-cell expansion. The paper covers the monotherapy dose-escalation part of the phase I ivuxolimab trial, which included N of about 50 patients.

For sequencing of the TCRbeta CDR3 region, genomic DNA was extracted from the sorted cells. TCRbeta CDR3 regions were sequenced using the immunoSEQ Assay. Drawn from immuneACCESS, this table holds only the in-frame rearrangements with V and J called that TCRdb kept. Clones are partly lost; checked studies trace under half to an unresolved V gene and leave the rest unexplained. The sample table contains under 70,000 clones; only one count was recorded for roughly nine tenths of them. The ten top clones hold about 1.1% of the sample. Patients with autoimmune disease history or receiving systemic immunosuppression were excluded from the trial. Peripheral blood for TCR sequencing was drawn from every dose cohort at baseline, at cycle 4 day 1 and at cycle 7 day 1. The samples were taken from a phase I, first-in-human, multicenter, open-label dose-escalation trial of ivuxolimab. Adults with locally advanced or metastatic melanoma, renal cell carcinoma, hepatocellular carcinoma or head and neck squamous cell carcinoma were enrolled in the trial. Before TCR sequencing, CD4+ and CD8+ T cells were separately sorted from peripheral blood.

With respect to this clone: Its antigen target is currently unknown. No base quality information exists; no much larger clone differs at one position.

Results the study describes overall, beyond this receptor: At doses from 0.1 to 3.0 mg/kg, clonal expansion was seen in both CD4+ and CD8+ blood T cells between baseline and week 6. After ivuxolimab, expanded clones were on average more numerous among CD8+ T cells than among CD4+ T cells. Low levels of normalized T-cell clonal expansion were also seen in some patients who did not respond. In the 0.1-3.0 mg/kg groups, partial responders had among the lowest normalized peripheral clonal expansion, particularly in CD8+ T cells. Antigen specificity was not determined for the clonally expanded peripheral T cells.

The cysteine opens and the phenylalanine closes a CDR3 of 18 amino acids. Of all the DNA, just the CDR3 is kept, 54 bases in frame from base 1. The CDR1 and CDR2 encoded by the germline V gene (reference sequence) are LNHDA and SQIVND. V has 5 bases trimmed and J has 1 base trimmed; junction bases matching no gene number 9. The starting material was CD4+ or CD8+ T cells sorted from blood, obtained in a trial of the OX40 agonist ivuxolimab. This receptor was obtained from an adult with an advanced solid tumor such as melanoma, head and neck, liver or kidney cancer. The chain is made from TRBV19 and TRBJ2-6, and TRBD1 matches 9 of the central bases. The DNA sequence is TGTGCCAGTAGTTTTCTCGGGGACAGGGTGTCTGGGGCCAACGTCCTGACTTTC. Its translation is CASSFLGDRVSGANVLTF.